This TCR beta chain was documented in a study of blood T cell repertoires in COVID-19. Study in general: Spain, Italy and the United States supplied samples that represented acute and convalescent COVID-19.

The junction had 7 bases not matched to a gene; V was cut back by 6 bases and J by 3 bases. CDR1 and CDR2 (germline): MNHNY, SVGAGI (reference sequence). This CDR3 region has 14 residues. Libraries were prepared by immunoSEQ multiplex PCR; TCRdb keeps only in-frame clonotypes and omits some of them. Found here are fewer than 200,000 clones, around three quarters of them singletons; the top ten hold about 7.8%. The chain has TRBV6-6 and TRBJ1-1; 7 positions match TRBD1. The clonotype was recovered from a man between 60 and 75 years old with acute or convalescent COVID-19. Sequences were obtained from peripheral blood. The CDR3 DNA reads as TGTGCCAGCAGAAAACCTACAGGGGACACTGAAGCTTTCTTT. This gives the protein CASRKPTGDTEAFF.